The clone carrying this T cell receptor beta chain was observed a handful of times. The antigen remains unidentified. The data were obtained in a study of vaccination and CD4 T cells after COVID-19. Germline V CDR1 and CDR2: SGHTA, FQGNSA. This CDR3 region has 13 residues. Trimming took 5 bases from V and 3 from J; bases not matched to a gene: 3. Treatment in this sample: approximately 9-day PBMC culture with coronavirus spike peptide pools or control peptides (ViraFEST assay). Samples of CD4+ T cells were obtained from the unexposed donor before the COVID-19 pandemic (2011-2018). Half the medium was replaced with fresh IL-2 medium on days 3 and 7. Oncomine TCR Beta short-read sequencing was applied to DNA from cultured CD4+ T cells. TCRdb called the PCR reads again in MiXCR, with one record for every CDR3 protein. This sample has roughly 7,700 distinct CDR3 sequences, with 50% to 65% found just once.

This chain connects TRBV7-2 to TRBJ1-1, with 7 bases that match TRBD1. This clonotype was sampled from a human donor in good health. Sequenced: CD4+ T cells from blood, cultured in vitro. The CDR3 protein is CASSRDRDTEAFF. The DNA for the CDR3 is TGTGCCAGCAGCCGTGACAGGGACACTGAAGCTTTCTTT.